This T cell receptor (beta chain) originates from a study of CD8 T cells in ankylosing spondylitis (dated 2017 in TCRdb). At the level of the whole study: The study profiled T cell receptor beta repertoires in healthy donors and ankylosing spondylitis patients to find disease-linked TCR variants. The whole study cohort included over a hundred healthy donors and about two dozen ankylosing spondylitis patients. Peripheral blood was sampled, and synovial fluid was also collected from ankylosing spondylitis patients.

This clonotype was found many times. It has no known antigen specificity. Per-nucleotide qualities are absent, and no much larger clonotype sits a single base away. The CDR3 holds 12 amino acids from the cysteine to the phenylalanine. CDR3 DNA only is kept here, 36 bases in frame from base 1. CDR1 and CDR2 were assigned from the germline V gene as SQVTM and ANQGSEA. V lost 6 bases and J lost 2 bases; the stretch between them is 8 bases long. Instrument used: Illumina HiSeq 2500. Quantitative 5'-RACE with molecular barcodes was the method used to prepare the TCR beta libraries. The published analysis was carried out like this. Disease-linked TCR variants were identified with a new computational method built on a probabilistic model of VDJ rearrangement. The public reads were reprocessed in TCRdb via fastp at Q25 and MiXCR, keeping in-frame beta chains. Entries are consolidated by CDR3 protein sequence, retaining the most common genes and DNA. The V and J calls and clone size come from TCRdb's table, not from the authors' own analysis. Counted in this sample were about 500,000 distinct CDR3 sequences; roughly 5% of them appeared once. Jointly, the top ten make up 3% to 4% of the sample.

Overall results and qualifications from the work: The disease-linked clones were reported as significantly enriched in matched synovial fluid samples from ankylosing spondylitis patients. Blood from ankylosing spondylitis patients appeared to be characterized by a TCR beta motif made up of under ten highly homologous amino acid variants. The disease-linked clones had a CD8+ phenotype and were found at relatively low frequencies in peripheral blood. Some motif variants had previously been reported in the synovial fluid and blood of reactive arthritis patients, which suggests shared mechanisms of disease initiation.

The chain employs TRBV29-1 and TRBJ2-1, with the D gene uncertain. The receptor comes from a male donor with ankylosing spondylitis. The source material was blood, either unsorted or a sorted T cell fraction (not recorded which). CDR3 region: CSVQRTYNEQFF. The nucleotide sequence reads TGCAGCGTCCAGCGAACCTACAATGAGCAGTTCTTC.